Below are 30 T cell receptor beta chains sequenced from a single sample in a study of shared clonotypes between healthy human individuals. The naive CD8 population came from CD45RO-negative cells selected for CCR7, without terminally differentiated effector memory CD45RA+ cells. TCRdb keeps only in-frame clones here, not all; method: immunoSEQ multiplex PCR. The table shows nearly 2 million clones, with about 95% occurring only once. Material for sequencing was naive CD8+ T cells sorted from blood. Receptor source: a young man in good health.

To note about this clone: The junction departs from the called germline gene at one end, perhaps through a read error. Other nucleotide sequences from this sample produce the same CDR3. The chain links TRBV2 to TRBJ2-2; the match to TRBD2 covers 7 bases. Germline CDR1 is SNHLY and CDR2 is FYNNEI. This CDR3 comprises 15 residues. The CDR3 sequence: CASSEGTTNTGELFF. As DNA, the CDR3 is TGTGCCAGCAGCGAAGGGACTACGAACACCGGGGAGCTGTTTTTT.

V is TRBV5-1 and J is TRBJ1-2; 9 positions agree with TRBD1. The trim removed 6 bases at V and 3 bases at J, leaving 6 bases unmatched. CDR1 is SGHRS, CDR2 YFSETQ, per germline. This CDR3 is built from 14 residues. CDR3 region: CASTTGGLDYGYTF. DNA for the CDR3: TGCGCCAGCACGACAGGGGGGCTCGACTATGGCTACACCTTC.

The genes are TRBV6-6 and TRBJ2-3; perhaps TRBD2 as D (6 bases). The V and J ends lost 5 bases and 4 bases respectively, with 10 bases between them. In germline, CDR1 is MNHNY, CDR2 SVGAGI (reference sequence). The CDR3 sequence is 13 residues long. The CDR3 DNA follows: TGTGCCAGCAGTACGGGACTCCCAGATACGCAGTATTTT. Its translation: CASSTGLPDTQYF.

The chain combines TRBV4-1 with TRBJ2-7; D is perhaps TRBD1 (6 bases). V dropped 5 bases and J dropped 1 base, with 15 bases sitting between them. Germline V CDR1 and CDR2: MGHRA, YSYEKL. This CDR3 has 15 residues. The CDR3 region is CASSRLAGASYEQYF. The DNA for the CDR3 is TGCGCCAGCAGCAGGCTGGCAGGGGCATCCTACGAGCAGTACTTC.

CDR3 nucleotides: TGCGCCAGCAGTGTCGCAGGGGAGGGTGAAAAACTGTTTTTT. It translates to CASSVAGEGEKLFF. The chain links TRBV5-1 to TRBJ1-4; a possible D gene is TRBD1 (6 bases). Trimming took 5 bases from V and 7 from J, leaving 15 bases between them. CDR1 is SGHRS and CDR2 is YFSETQ in the germline V gene. This CDR3 comprises 14 residues. Full variable domain (outside the CDR3, taken from reference TRBV5-1 and TRBJ1-4): KAGVTQTPRYLIKTRGQQVTLSCSPISGHRSVSWYQQTPGQGLQFLFEYFSETQRNKGNFPGRFSGRQFSNSRSEMNVSTLELGDSALYLCASSVAGEGEKLFFGSGTQLSVL.

The chain joins TRBV2 to TRBJ1-2; weak D call: TRBD1 (5 bases). V shed 0 bases and J shed 0 bases, with 14 bases lying between them. Looked up from germline, CDR1 is SNHLY and CDR2 is FYNNEI. The length of the CDR3 is 17 residues. The CDR3 here is CASSEASTGPANYGYTF. CDR3 nucleotides: TGTGCCAGCAGTGAAGCCTCCACGGGGCCCGCTAACTATGGCTACACCTTC.

This clone was seen once. The chain links TRBV10-3 to TRBJ1-1, with D tentatively TRBD1 (6 bases). V gave up 7 bases and J gave up 3 bases, with 15 bases separating them. The CDR3 covers 14 residues. The V gene's germline CDR1 is ENHRY and CDR2 SYGVKD. CDR3 protein: CAITSGQSYTEAFF. The CDR3 bases are TGTGCCATCACCTCCGGACAGTCTTACACTGAAGCTTTCTTT.

CDR3 coding DNA: TGTGCCAGCAGGATATTAGCGGGGGGACACAATGAGCAGTTCTTC. Its protein is CASRILAGGHNEQFF. V gene TRBV28 combines with J gene TRBJ2-1, with TRBD2 identical over 10 bases. V was clipped by 6 bases and J by 5 bases; unmatched bases: 7. This CDR3 has 15 amino acids. Per the germline V gene, CDR1 is MDHEN and CDR2 is SYDVKM.

The chain has TRBV27 and TRBJ1-2, with 9 bases that match TRBD1. Germline-derived CDR1 and CDR2 are MNHEY and SMNVEV (reference sequence). The V gene end was trimmed by 2 bases and the J gene end by 10 bases; junction bases not matched to a gene: 5. The CDR3 sequence is 13 residues long. The CDR3, as DNA: TGTGCCAGCAGTTTAGGGACAGGGCAAATCTACACCTTC. This encodes CASSLGTGQIYTF.

J is TRBJ2-2 and V is TRBV5-4; D might be TRBD2 (6 bases). V shed 7 bases and J shed 6 bases, with 19 bases lying between them. The germline V gene encodes CDR1 SGHNT and CDR2 YYREEE (reference sequence). This CDR3 is 15 amino acids long. CDR3 sequence (DNA): TGTGCCAGCCGACTTGCGGGAAATCTCCCCGGGGAGCTGTTTTTT. Protein: CASRLAGNLPGELFF.

The rearrangement links TRBV11-2 to TRBJ2-7; D unclear. The germline gives CDR1 SGHAT, CDR2 FQNNGV. The length of the CDR3 is 13 residues. The V gene lost 4 bases and the J gene lost 3 bases, with 10 bases spanning the gap. CDR3 sequence reads: CASSWSSDYEQYF. CDR3 sequence (DNA): TGTGCCAGCAGCTGGAGTTCCGACTACGAGCAGTACTTC.

Written as DNA, the CDR3 is TGTGCCAGCAGCTGGGGACTGGGAGGCAATGAGCAGTTCTTC. It codes for CASSWGLGGNEQFF. V gene TRBV5-6 combines with J gene TRBJ2-1; the D gene is possibly TRBD2 (6 bases). Trimming cost V 3 bases and J 6 bases, with 13 bases left between them. Germline CDR1 is SGHDT and CDR2 is YYEEEE. The CDR3 covers 14 residues.

This chain uses TRBV7-8 with TRBJ2-7, with 10 bases that match TRBD1. Germline V gene lookup returns CDR1 SGHVS and CDR2 FQNEAQ. The CDR3 extends over 16 amino acids. V lost 0 bases, J lost 3 bases, and 5 bases stayed unmatched. CDR3 nucleotide sequence: TGTGCCAGCAGCTTAGCTCCGGGACAGGGGCGCTACGAGCAGTACTTC. Amino acid sequence: CASSLAPGQGRYEQYF.

The CDR3 here is CASRRAGAIPWYEQYF. In DNA, the CDR3 is TGTGCCAGCAGGAGAGCGGGGGCGATACCTTGGTACGAGCAGTACTTC. The genes are TRBV11-1 and TRBJ2-7; the match to TRBD2 covers 8 bases. After removal of 6 bases from V and 4 bases from J, the junction contained 14 bases not matched to a gene. Germline V gives CDR1 SGHAT, CDR2 FQDESV (reference sequence). The CDR3 extends over 16 amino acids. Combining the CDR3 with reference TRBV11-1 and TRBJ2-7 gives the whole variable domain EAEVAQSPRYKITEKSQAVAFWCDPISGHATLYWYRQILGQGPELLVQFQDESVVDDSQLPKDRFSAERLKGVDSTLKIQPAELGDSAMYLCASRRAGAIPWYEQYFGPGTRLTVT.

The genes are TRBV19 and TRBJ2-7, with a tentative D call TRBD1 (5 bases). V dropped 5 bases and J dropped 4 bases, with 15 bases sitting between them. This CDR3 is built from 14 residues. Per germline, CDR1 LNHDA and CDR2 SQIVND (reference sequence). The CDR3 DNA reads as TGTGCCAGTAGTGGGGCCGTTGACGGGTACGAGCAGTACTTC. This translates into CASSGAVDGYEQYF. Combining the CDR3 with reference TRBV19 and TRBJ2-7 gives the whole variable domain DGGITQSPKYLFRKEGQNVTLSCEQNLNHDAMYWYRQDPGQGLRLIYYSQIVNDFQKGDIAEGYSVSREKKESFPLTVTSAQKNPTAFYLCASSGAVDGYEQYFGPGTRLTVT.

On this clone: Other DNA variants within this sample encode the same CDR3. The chain is built from TRBV5-1 and TRBJ2-1, with D perhaps being TRBD1 or TRBD2 (5 bases each). Trimming removed 0 bases at V and 6 bases at J, with 7 bases between. CDR3 length: 13 amino acids. The germline V gene encodes CDR1 SGHRS and CDR2 YFSETQ. The CDR3 protein is CASSLVGGNEQFF. CDR3 nucleotides: TGCGCCAGCAGCTTGGTTGGGGGCAATGAGCAGTTCTTC.

The chain recombines TRBV4-1 with TRBJ1-4; D is possibly TRBD1 (6 bases). This CDR3 is built from 14 residues. The V gene lost 6 bases and the J gene lost 4 bases, with 12 bases spanning the gap. Germline CDR1 reads MGHRA; CDR2 reads YSYEKL. CDR3 nucleotides: TGCGCCAGCAGATTAACAGGGCTTAATGAAAAACTGTTTTTT. Encoded protein: CASRLTGLNEKLFF.

The chain combines TRBV19 with TRBJ2-7, with D unclear. This CDR3 spans 14 amino acids. CDR1 and CDR2 (germline): LNHDA, SQIVND (reference sequence). V lost 4 bases and J lost 1, with 11 bases in between. The CDR3 DNA is TGTGCCAGTAGTACGAGCCGGGCATCCTACGAGCAGTACTTC. Residues: CASSTSRASYEQYF.

The chain uses TRBV4-1 and TRBJ2-4; 7 bases fit TRBD2. The germline gives CDR1 MGHRA, CDR2 YSYEKL. The CDR3 length is 15 residues. Trimming took 1 base from V and 7 from J; bases not matched to a gene: 7. CDR3 sequence: CASSQAPGAGNIQYF. The CDR3 region has the DNA TGCGCCAGCAGCCAAGCTCCAGGAGCGGGGAACATTCAGTACTTC.

The rearrangement links TRBV5-6 to TRBJ2-7; D not resolved. The CDR3 runs 13 residues. Germline CDR1 reads SGHDT; CDR2 reads YYEEEE. V lost 1 base and J 3 bases, leaving 8 bases between the germline ends. CDR3 loop: CASSLWALYEQYF. DNA of the CDR3: TGTGCCAGCAGCTTGTGGGCCCTCTACGAGCAGTACTTC.

The J gene is TRBJ2-7, the V gene TRBV28; no definite D call. CDR3 length equals 14 residues. CDR1 and CDR2 from the germline V gene are MDHEN and SYDVKM. The ends were cut back, 5 bases at V and 5 bases at J, with 16 bases in the middle. In nucleotides, the CDR3 is TGTGCCAGCAGTCGGCTAAGGCCCCTGGACGAGCAGTACTTC. It codes for CASSRLRPLDEQYF.

For this clone: Other DNA sequences from this sample encode an identical CDR3 as well. DNA for the CDR3: TGTGCCAGCAGCGTAGCGTTGACCTACGAGCAGTACTTC. It yields the protein CASSVALTYEQYF. The chain uses TRBV9 and TRBJ2-7; no firm D call. Trimming removed 0 bases at V and 2 bases at J, with 6 bases between. This CDR3 has 13 residues. The germline V gene encodes CDR1 SGDLS and CDR2 YYNGEE.

To note about this clone: One junction end does not reproduce the germline sequence, and a read error may be involved. The chain uses TRBV5-1 and TRBJ2-1; D is perhaps TRBD2 (6 bases). From germline, CDR1 is SGHRS and CDR2 YFSETQ. The CDR3 is 15 residues long. The CDR3 is CASSLSPAGYYEQFF. The DNA of the CDR3 is TGCGCCAGCAGCTTAAGCCCAGCGGGCTACTATGAGCAGTTCTTC.

The V call is TRBV13, the J call TRBJ2-5; TRBD2 matches at 7 bases. The CDR3 consists of 13 residues. V lost 8 bases to trimming and J lost 2 bases; unmatched junction nucleotides: 5. Germline V gene lookup returns CDR1 PRHDT and CDR2 FYEKMQ (reference sequence). The CDR3 region is CASGGDPQETQYF. CDR3 nucleotides: TGTGCCAGCGGGGGGGATCCGCAAGAGACCCAGTACTTC. Full variable domain (missing parts from reference TRBV13 and TRBJ2-5): AAGVIQSPRHLIKEKRETATLKCYPIPRHDTVYWYQQGPGQDPQFLISFYEKMQSDKGSIPDRFSAQQFSDYHSELNMSSLELGDSALYFCASGGDPQETQYFGPGTRLLVL.

A single count supports this clone. This chain connects TRBV10-3 to TRBJ2-3; possibly TRBD2 for D (7 bases). V lost 10 bases, J lost 5 bases, and 19 bases lay in between. The CDR3 runs 14 residues. CDR1 is ENHRY, CDR2 SYGVKD, per germline. CDR3 in amino acids: CATQWGGAVDTQYF. As DNA, the CDR3 is TGTGCCACCCAGTGGGGGGGGGCGGTAGATACGCAGTATTTT.

The chain links TRBV5-6 to TRBJ2-5; D might be TRBD1 (5 bases). The V gene lost 2 bases and the J gene lost 5 bases, with 19 bases spanning the gap. The CDR3 spans 16 residues. Germline values: CDR1 SGHDT, CDR2 YYEEEE. CDR3 loop: CASSFSLTDLSETQYF. In DNA, the CDR3 is TGTGCCAGCAGCTTCTCCCTGACAGATCTCTCGGAGACCCAGTACTTC. Full variable domain (missing parts from reference TRBV5-6 and TRBJ2-5): DAGVTQSPTHLIKTRGQQVTLRCSPKSGHDTVSWYQQALGQGPQFIFQYYEEEERQRGNFPDRFSGHQFPNYSSELNVNALLLGDSALYLCASSFSLTDLSETQYFGPGTRLLVL.

The chain employs TRBV5-1 and TRBJ1-1; D is unresolved. The germline V gene encodes CDR1 SGHRS and CDR2 YFSETQ. The germline V and J ends were trimmed by 6 bases and 5 bases, with 20 bases remaining between them. The CDR3 is made up of 15 amino acids. The CDR3 loop reads CASNSGTGERTEAFF. The CDR3 coding sequence is TGCGCCAGCAATTCTGGAACTGGGGAGAGAACTGAAGCTTTCTTT.

This clone was counted once. CDR3 residues: CASSEGQGGEKLFF. The CDR3 nucleotides read TGTGCCAGCAGTGAAGGACAGGGCGGTGAAAAACTGTTTTTT. V is TRBV6-5 and J is TRBJ1-4; 8 nucleotides match TRBD1. Germline CDR1 MNHEY, CDR2 SVGAGI. The CDR3 runs 14 residues. J lost 7 bases, V lost 5 bases, and 6 bases had no gene match.

This clone was picked up one time. This sequence joins TRBV27 and TRBJ2-2; TRBD2 agrees at 10 bases. The CDR3 length is 16 residues. Per the germline V gene, CDR1 is MNHEY and CDR2 is SMNVEV (reference sequence). V shed 5 bases and J 0 bases; nucleotides not matched to a gene: 3. CDR3 loop: CASSTSGGANTGELFF. The DNA for the CDR3 is TGTGCCAGCAGTACGAGCGGGGGGGCGAACACCGGGGAGCTGTTTTTT.

The CDR3 region is CAWSSDGQPQHF. For the CDR3, the DNA is TGTGCCTGGAGTTCGGACGGTCAGCCCCAGCATTTT. The genes are TRBV30 and TRBJ1-5; D uncertain. Trimming took off 2 bases at V and 6 bases at J, with 8 bases between the two ends. Germline CDR1 GTSNPN, CDR2 SVGIG (reference sequence). The CDR3 spans 12 residues.